This T cell receptor beta chain was observed in a study of blood T cell repertoires in COVID-19. Across the study: PBMCs, B-cell-depleted T cells, or T cells were the source of the cDNA or gDNA that made up the material.

Produced via immunoSEQ multiplex PCR; TCRdb's table is partial and in-frame only. In the table there are 150,000 to 200,000 clones, over 80% of which are singletons. The germline gives CDR1 KGHSH, CDR2 LQKENI. The CDR3 loop spans 16 amino acids. Trimming at V came to 3 bases and at J to 4 bases, leaving 7 bases not matched to a gene. The sample comprised peripheral blood. V and J are TRBV18 and TRBJ2-3; 10 nucleotides agree with TRBD1. The clonotype comes from a woman in her 70s with COVID-19, enrolled during active disease. CDR3 in amino acids: CASSPPGQGSADTQYF. For the CDR3, the DNA is TGTGCCAGCTCACCTCCGGGACAGGGGTCCGCAGATACGCAGTATTTT. The full variable domain, in which reference TRBV18 and TRBJ2-3 provide the parts outside the CDR3, is NAGVMQNPRHLVRRRGQEARLRCSPMKGHSHVYWYRQLPEEGLKFMVYLQKENIIDESGMPKERFSAEFPKEGPSILRIQQVVRGDSAAYFCASSPPGQGSADTQYFGPGTRLTVL.